Sequencing of this T cell receptor beta chain was carried out in a study of blood T cell repertoires in COVID-19. About the study: PBMCs, B-cell-depleted T cells, or T cells were the source of the cDNA or gDNA that made up the material.

The protocol was immunoSEQ multiplex PCR, while the TCRdb copy is restricted to in-frame clones and leaves out a portion. The sample gives 25,000 to 35,000 clones, around four fifths of which show up once; almost 8% is in the top ten. Germline V lookup: CDR1 MDHEN, CDR2 SYDVKM. The CDR3 loop spans 13 amino acids. The germline V and J ends were trimmed by 4 bases and 6 bases, with 9 bases remaining between them. The gene calls are TRBV28 and TRBJ1-4; D might be TRBD1 (6 bases). This sequence was found in a woman aged 70 to 79 with active or convalescent COVID-19. Material: peripheral blood. Written as DNA, the CDR3 is TGTGCCAGCAGTTACAGGGCATATGAAAAACTGTTTTTT. This sequence encodes CASSYRAYEKLFF.